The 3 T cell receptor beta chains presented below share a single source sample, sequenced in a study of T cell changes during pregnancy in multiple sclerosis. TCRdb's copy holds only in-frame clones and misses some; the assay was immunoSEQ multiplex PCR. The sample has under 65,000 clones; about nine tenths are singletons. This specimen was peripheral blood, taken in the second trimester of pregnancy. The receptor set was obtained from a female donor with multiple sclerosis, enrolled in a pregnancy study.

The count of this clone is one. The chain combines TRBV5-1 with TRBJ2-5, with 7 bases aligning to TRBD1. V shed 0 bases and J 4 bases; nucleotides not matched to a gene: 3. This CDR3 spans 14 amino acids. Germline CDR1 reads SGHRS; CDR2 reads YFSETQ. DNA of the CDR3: TGCGCCAGCAGCTTGGCCGGGACAGCAGAGACCCAGTACTTC. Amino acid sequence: CASSLAGTAETQYF.

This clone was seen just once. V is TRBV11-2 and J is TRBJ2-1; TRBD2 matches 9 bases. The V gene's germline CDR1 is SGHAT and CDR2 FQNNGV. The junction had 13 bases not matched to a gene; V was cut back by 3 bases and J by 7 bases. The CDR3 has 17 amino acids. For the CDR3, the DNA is TGTGCCAGCAGCTTTTCCCTTCCAGCGGGAGGAATTAATGAGCAGTTCTTC. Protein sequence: CASSFSLPAGGINEQFF.

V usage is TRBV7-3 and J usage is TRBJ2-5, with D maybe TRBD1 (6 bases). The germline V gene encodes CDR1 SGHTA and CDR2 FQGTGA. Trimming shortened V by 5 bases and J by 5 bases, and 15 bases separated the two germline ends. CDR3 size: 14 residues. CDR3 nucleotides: TGTGCCAGCAGCCCACAGGGATTCGTGGAGACCCAGTACTTC. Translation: CASSPQGFVETQYF.